The 12 T cell receptor beta chains reported below all come from one sample, sequenced in a study of blood T cells in healthy people across ages. Primers used in a second PCR of roughly 6 to 12 cycles were a sample-barcoded 5' primer and a J-beta primer mix. TCRdb called the 5' RACE reads again in MiXCR, with one record for every CDR3 protein. The sample has hundreds of thousands of distinct CDR3 sequences, 22% seen once. Sequencing used blood. The receptors here all came from a man aged 70-80 years in good health.

This chain links TRBV12-3 or TRBV12-4 with TRBJ2-3, with 9 bases fitting TRBD2. CDR3 length: 16 amino acids. V trimming: 5 bases; J trimming: 6 bases; junction bases outside the gene matches: 12. CDR3 protein: CASSDGASGIVDTQYF. In DNA form, the CDR3 reads TGTGCCAGCAGTGACGGGGCTAGCGGGATTGTGGATACGCAGTATTTT.

The V and J genes are TRBV5-1 and TRBJ2-7; TRBD2 matches at 10 bases. Germline V gives CDR1 SGHRS, CDR2 YFSETQ. The CDR3 contains 15 residues. Trimming at V came to 5 bases and at J to 3 bases, leaving 8 bases not matched to a gene. The CDR3 bases are TGCGCCAGCAGAACTGGGCCTAGCGGGAGCTACGAGCAGTACGTC. This sequence encodes CASRTGPSGSYEQYV.

This clonotype appeared many times. The V gene is TRBV28, the J gene TRBJ2-5; maybe TRBD2 (5 bases). The germline V and J ends were trimmed by 3 bases and 3 bases, with 11 bases remaining between them. The CDR3 has 14 amino acids. The germline V gene encodes CDR1 MDHEN and CDR2 SYDVKM. The CDR3 sequence: CASSLNLREETQYF. The DNA of the CDR3 is TGTGCCAGCAGTTTGAATCTGAGGGAAGAGACCCAGTACTTC.

The chain combines TRBV7-9 with TRBJ2-1; the D is unclear. CDR1 and CDR2 (germline): SEHNR, FQNEAQ (reference sequence). There are 13 residues in the CDR3. Trimming shortened V by 8 bases and J by 5 bases, and 13 bases separated the two germline ends. The CDR3: CASVKTPNNEQFF. CDR3 bases: TGTGCCAGCGTAAAAACACCTAACAATGAGCAGTTCTTC. The complete variable domain, with remaining parts taken from reference TRBV7-9 and TRBJ2-1, reads DTGVSQNPRHKITKRGQNVTFRCDPISEHNRLYWYRQTLGQGPEFLTYFQNEAQLEKSRLLSDRFSAERPKGSFSTLEIQRTEQGDSAMYLCASVKTPNNEQFFGPGTRLTVL.

J is TRBJ1-2 and V is TRBV29-1; TRBD1 matches 7 bases. From germline, CDR1 is SQVTM and CDR2 ANQGSEA. J gave up 4 bases and V 4 bases, and 6 bases lay outside the gene matches. The CDR3 totals 13 residues. CDR3 sequence (DNA): TGCAGCGTTGGGCCCCAGGGGGGCTATGGCTACACCTTC. Its protein product is CSVGPQGGYGYTF.

This clonotype was picked up a small number of times. This sequence joins TRBV14 and TRBJ2-1; D unclear. V was clipped by 2 bases and J by 0 bases, with 5 bases between them. From germline, CDR1 is SGHDN and CDR2 FVKESK. This CDR3 has 14 residues. The CDR3 sequence: CASSQIFSYNEQFF. The DNA for the CDR3 is TGTGCCAGCAGCCAAATCTTCTCCTACAATGAGCAGTTCTTC.

This chain uses TRBV14 with TRBJ1-2, with D uncertain. The CDR3 has 16 amino acids. The ends were cut back, 4 bases at V and 4 bases at J, with 19 bases in the middle. Germline CDR1 is SGHDN and CDR2 is FVKESK. CDR3 in DNA: TGTGCCAGCAGCCCACACGGAGGGTCGCCCCCCTATGGCTACACCTTC. It encodes CASSPHGGSPPYGYTF.

The V and J genes are TRBV7-8 and TRBJ1-1; D gene unclear. Germline CDR1 and CDR2: SGHVS and FQNEAQ. The CDR3 consists of 16 residues. V lost 5 bases to trimming and J lost 1 base, with 17 bases between them. Here the CDR3 DNA reads TGTGCCAGCAGCCCCAACCTCGAGAGGGAGAACACTGAAGCTTTCTTT. It codes for CASSPNLERENTEAFF.

This chain links TRBV18 with TRBJ2-7, with TRBD1 identical over 12 bases. Per germline, CDR1 KGHSH and CDR2 LQKENI. J was trimmed by 5 bases and V by 5 bases; bases with no gene match: 7. There are 15 residues in the CDR3. The CDR3 reads CASSAGTGGIDEQYF. DNA for the CDR3: TGTGCCAGCTCAGCCGGGACAGGGGGCATCGACGAGCAGTACTTC.

CDR3 loop: CASSQGDSSYEQYF. The CDR3 DNA sequence: TGTGCCAGCTCCCAGGGAGACAGCTCCTACGAGCAGTACTTC. This chain links TRBV18 with TRBJ2-7; tentatively, D is TRBD1 or TRBD2 (5 bases each). The V gene lost 6 bases and the J gene lost 0 bases, with 12 bases spanning the gap. The CDR3 length is 14 residues. The germline gives CDR1 KGHSH, CDR2 LQKENI.

V usage is TRBV11-2 and J usage is TRBJ2-1; 13 nucleotides align to TRBD2. The V gene's germline CDR1 is SGHAT and CDR2 FQNNGV. The CDR3 sequence is 16 residues long. Germline trimming cut 5 bases from V and 7 bases from J; bases unmatched to any gene: 8. The CDR3 sequence is CASSKGLAGDSNEQFF. The DNA for the CDR3 is TGTGCCAGCAGCAAAGGACTAGCGGGGGATTCAAATGAGCAGTTCTTC. The whole variable domain, remainder taken from reference TRBV11-2 and TRBJ2-1, is EAGVAQSPRYKIIEKRQSVAFWCNPISGHATLYWYQQILGQGPKLLIQFQNNGVVDDSQLPKDRFSAERLKGVDSTLKIQPAKLEDSAVYLCASSKGLAGDSNEQFFGPGTRLTVL.

This clonotype was seen a few times. This sequence joins TRBV5-1 and TRBJ2-1; no firm D call. The CDR3 consists of 15 residues. Germline CDR1 is SGHRS and CDR2 is YFSETQ. V was clipped by 4 bases and J by 0 bases, with 11 bases between them. CDR3 sequence (DNA): TGCGCCAGCAGCCCTATATATAGCTCCTACAATGAGCAGTTCTTC. Translated: CASSPIYSSYNEQFF.